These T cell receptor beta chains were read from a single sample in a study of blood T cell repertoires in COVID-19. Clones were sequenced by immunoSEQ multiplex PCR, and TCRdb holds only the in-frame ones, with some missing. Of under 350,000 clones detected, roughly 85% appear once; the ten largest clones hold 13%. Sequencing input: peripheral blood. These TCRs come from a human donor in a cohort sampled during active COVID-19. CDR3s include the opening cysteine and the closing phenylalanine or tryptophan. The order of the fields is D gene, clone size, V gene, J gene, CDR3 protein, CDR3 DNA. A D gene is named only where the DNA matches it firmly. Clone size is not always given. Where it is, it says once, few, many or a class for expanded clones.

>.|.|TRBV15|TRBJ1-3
CATRTGDSGNTIYF
TGTGCCACCAGAACAGGAGACTCTGGAAACACCATATATTTT
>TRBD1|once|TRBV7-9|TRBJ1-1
CASSATGGTTEAFF
TGTGCCAGCAGCGCCACAGGGGGAACAACTGAAGCTTTCTTT
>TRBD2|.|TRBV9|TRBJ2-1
CASSVVGLAEYNEQFF
TGTGCCAGCAGCGTAGTCGGACTAGCGGAATACAATGAGCAGTTCTTC
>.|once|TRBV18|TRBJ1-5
CASSGAGGDQPQHF
TGTGCCAGCTCCGGGGCTGGCGGGGATCAGCCCCAGCATTTT
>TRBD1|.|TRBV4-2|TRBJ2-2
CASSQEDRGINTGELFF
TGTGCCAGCAGCCAAGAGGACAGGGGAATCAACACCGGGGAGCTGTTTTTT
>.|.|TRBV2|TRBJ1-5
CASSSGTLGQPQHF
TGTGCCAGCAGTAGCGGGACACTTGGCCAGCCCCAGCATTTT
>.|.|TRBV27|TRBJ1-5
CASSDGRNQPQHF
TGTGCCAGCTCCGACGGGAGGAATCAGCCCCAGCATTTT
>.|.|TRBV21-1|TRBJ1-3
CASSKARNPGNTIYF
TGTGCCAGCAGCAAAGCCAGGAACCCAGGAAACACCATATATTTT
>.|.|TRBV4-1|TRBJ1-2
CASSQEGAVDYGYTF
TGCGCCAGCAGCCAAGAAGGGGCAGTAGACTATGGCTACACCTTC
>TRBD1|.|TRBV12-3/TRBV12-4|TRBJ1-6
CASSWDRDSPLHF
TGTGCCAGCAGTTGGGACAGGGATTCACCCCTCCACTTT
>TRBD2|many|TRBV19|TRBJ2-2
CASSIGWGAGEVGELFF
TGTGCCAGTAGTATAGGCTGGGGAGCGGGAGAGGTCGGGGAGCTGTTTTTT
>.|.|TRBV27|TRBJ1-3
CASSWRGRNTIYF
TGTGCCAGCAGTTGGAGGGGCAGAAACACCATATATTTT
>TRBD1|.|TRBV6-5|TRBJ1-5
CASRKTGGYAQPQHF
TGTGCCAGCAGAAAGACAGGGGGCTACGCTCAGCCCCAGCATTTT
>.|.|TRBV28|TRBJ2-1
CASSLFGQGSYNEQFF
TGTGCCAGCAGTTTATTTGGGCAGGGATCCTACAATGAGCAGTTCTTC
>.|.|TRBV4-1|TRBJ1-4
CASSRGHLATNEKLFF
TGCGCCAGCAGCCGAGGCCATCTTGCAACTAATGAAAAACTGTTTTTT
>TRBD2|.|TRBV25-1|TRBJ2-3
CASSVAGGRTDTQYF
TGTGCCAGCAGTGTAGCGGGAGGGAGGACAGATACGCAGTATTTT
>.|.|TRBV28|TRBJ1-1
CASSFYREGTEAFF
TGTGCCAGCAGTTTTTACAGGGAAGGCACTGAAGCTTTCTTT
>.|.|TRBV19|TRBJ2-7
CASSMGEDYEQYF
TGTGCCAGTAGTATGGGGGAGGACTACGAGCAGTACTTC
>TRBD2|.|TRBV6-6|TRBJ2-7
CASSGTSGNYEQYF
TGTGCCAGCAGTGGGACTAGCGGAAACTACGAGCAGTACTTC
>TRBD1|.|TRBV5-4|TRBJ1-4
CASSFHRGVGEKLFF
TGTGCCAGCAGCTTCCACAGGGGTGTTGGAGAAAAACTGTTTTTT
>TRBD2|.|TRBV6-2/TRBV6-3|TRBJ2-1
CASSPYLTSGNYNEQFF
TGTGCCAGCAGCCCCTACCTGACTAGCGGGAATTACAATGAGCAGTTCTTC
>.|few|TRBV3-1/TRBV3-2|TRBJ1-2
CASSRGQPKGYTF
TGTGCCAGCAGCCGCGGGCAGCCCAAAGGCTACACCTTC
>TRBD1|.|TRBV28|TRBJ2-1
CASTPGQREQFF
TGTGCCAGCACCCCGGGACAGAGGGAGCAGTTCTTC
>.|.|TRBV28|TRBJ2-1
CASTTSPIYNEQFF
TGTGCCAGCACCACTAGCCCTATATACAATGAGCAGTTCTTC
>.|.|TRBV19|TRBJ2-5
CASSIHRSETQYF
TGTGCCAGTAGTATCCACAGGTCGGAGACCCAGTACTTC
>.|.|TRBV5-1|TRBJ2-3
CASSRTDPDTQYF
TGCGCCAGCAGCAGGACAGACCCAGATACGCAGTATTTT
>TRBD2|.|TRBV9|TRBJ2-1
CASSRTSRNEQFF
TGTGCCAGCAGCAGGACTAGTAGGAATGAGCAGTTCTTC
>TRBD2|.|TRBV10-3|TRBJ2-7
CAISVGLAGWEQYF
TGTGCCATCAGTGTAGGACTAGCGGGATGGGAGCAGTACTTC
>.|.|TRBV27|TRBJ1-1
CASRVGDSPFAEAFF
TGTGCCAGCCGAGTGGGGGACTCTCCCTTTGCTGAAGCTTTCTTT
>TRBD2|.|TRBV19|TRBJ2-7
CASSPGTSGRSHEQYF
TGTGCCAGTAGTCCTGGGACTAGCGGGAGATCCCACGAGCAGTACTTC